This T cell receptor beta chain was sequenced during a study of T cells in tuberculosis. Trimming removed 5 bases from V and 8 bases from J; junction bases left unmatched: 11. The germline gives CDR1 SGHAT, CDR2 FQNNGV. The CDR3 totals 15 residues. General study findings and limits: Active tuberculosis cases were adults; controls were adolescents. Active tuberculosis patients had shorter CDR3-alpha; the beta difference was nonsignificant.

Sequenced by immunoSEQ multiplex PCR; TCRdb stores in-frame clones only, minus some. The sample lists around 30,000 clones, just over 90% occurring once. As for this clone: What it binds is not known.

Latent tuberculosis screening used tuberculin skin test and IGRA at entry. The rearrangement uses TRBV11-2 and TRBJ2-3; TRBD2 matches at 9 bases. The TCR comes from a donor aged 10 to 29 with latent tuberculosis or without tuberculosis infection. The sample was PBMCs. The CDR3 is CASSDPGLAPGTQYF. In DNA, the CDR3 is TGTGCCAGCAGCGATCCGGGACTAGCCCCCGGTACGCAGTATTTT.